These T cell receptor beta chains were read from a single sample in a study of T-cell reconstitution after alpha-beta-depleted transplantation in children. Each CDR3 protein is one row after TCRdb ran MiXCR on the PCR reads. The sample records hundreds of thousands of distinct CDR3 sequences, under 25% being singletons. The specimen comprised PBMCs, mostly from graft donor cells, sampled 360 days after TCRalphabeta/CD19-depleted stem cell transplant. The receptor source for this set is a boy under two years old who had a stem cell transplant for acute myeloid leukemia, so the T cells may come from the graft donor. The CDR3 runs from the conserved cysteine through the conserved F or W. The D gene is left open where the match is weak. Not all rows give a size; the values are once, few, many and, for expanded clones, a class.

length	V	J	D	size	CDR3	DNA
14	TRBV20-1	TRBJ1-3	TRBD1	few	CSAPGTGAGNTIYF	TGCAGTGCTCCTGGGACAGGGGCTGGAAACACCATATATTTT
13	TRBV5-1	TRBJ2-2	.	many	CASSFADTGELFF	TGCGCCAGCAGCTTCGCGGACACCGGGGAGCTGTTTTTT
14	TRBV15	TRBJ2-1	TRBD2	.	CATSSLAGGPRKFF	TGTGCCACCAGCAGCTTAGCGGGGGGGCCGAGGAAGTTCTTC
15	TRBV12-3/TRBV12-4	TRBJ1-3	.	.	CASSLVQGSGNTIYF	TGTGCCAGCAGTCTCGTACAGGGATCTGGAAACACCATATATTTT
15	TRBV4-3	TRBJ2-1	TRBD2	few	CASSLSLGLSHEQFF	TGCGCCAGCAGCCTAAGTTTGGGACTAAGCCATGAGCAGTTCTTC
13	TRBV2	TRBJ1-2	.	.	CASSEAGPLGYTF	TGTGCCAGCAGTGAAGCGGGGCCGTTGGGCTACACCTTC
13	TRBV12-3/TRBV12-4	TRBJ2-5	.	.	CASNRGNQETQYF	TGTGCCAGCAACCGGGGGAACCAAGAGACCCAGTACTTC
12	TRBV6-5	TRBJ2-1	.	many	CASRRQHNEQFF	TGTGCCAGCAGAAGACAGCACAATGAGCAGTTCTTC
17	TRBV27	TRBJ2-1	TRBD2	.	CASSPYLTSGSGDEQFF	TGTGCCAGCAGTCCATACTTGACTAGCGGCTCCGGCGATGAGCAGTTCTTC
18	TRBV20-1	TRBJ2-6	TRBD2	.	CSASRTSGGRPGANVLTF	TGCAGTGCTAGTCGGACTAGCGGGGGGAGGCCTGGGGCCAACGTCCTGACTTTC
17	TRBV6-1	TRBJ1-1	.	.	CASSDLGVGDENTEAFF	TGTGCCAGCAGTGACCTGGGGGTGGGCGATGAGAACACTGAAGCTTTCTTT
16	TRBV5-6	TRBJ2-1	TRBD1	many	CASSFPPGQGNNEQFF	TGTGCCAGCAGCTTTCCCCCGGGACAGGGGAACAATGAGCAGTTCTTC
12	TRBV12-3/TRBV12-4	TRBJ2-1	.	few	CASTTKGNEQFF	TGTGCCAGCACCACAAAAGGTAATGAGCAGTTCTTC
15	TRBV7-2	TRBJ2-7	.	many	CASRHSSGSHYEQYF	TGTGCCAGCAGACACTCGAGCGGGTCACACTACGAGCAGTACTTC
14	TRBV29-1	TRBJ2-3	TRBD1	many	CSVRTGVNTDTQYF	TGCAGCGTCCGGACAGGGGTCAACACAGATACGCAGTATTTT
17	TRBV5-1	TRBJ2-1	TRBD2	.	CASSLARGGGSYNEQFF	TGCGCCAGCAGCTTGGCCCGGGGGGGGGGCTCCTACAATGAGCAGTTCTTC
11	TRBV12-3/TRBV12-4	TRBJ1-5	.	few	CASSSHQPQHF	TGTGCCAGCAGTTCGCATCAGCCCCAGCATTTT
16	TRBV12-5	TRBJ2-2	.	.	CASGLVRPANTGELFF	TGTGCTAGTGGTTTGGTGAGACCCGCGAACACCGGGGAGCTGTTTTTT
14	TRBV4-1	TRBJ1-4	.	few	CASSQGPTNEKLFF	TGCGCCAGCAGCCAAGGACCAACTAATGAAAAACTGTTTTTT
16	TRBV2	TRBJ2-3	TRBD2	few	CASSAERGASQGTQYF	TGTGCCAGCAGTGCCGAGCGGGGGGCTTCGCAGGGGACGCAGTATTTT
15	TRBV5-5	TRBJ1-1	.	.	CASSSAGGTYTEAFF	TGTGCCAGCAGTTCTGCCGGGGGGACCTACACTGAAGCTTTCTTT
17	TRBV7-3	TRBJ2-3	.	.	CASSLSLAEPSTDTQYF	TGTGCCAGCAGCTTATCCTTAGCAGAGCCTAGCACAGATACGCAGTATTTT
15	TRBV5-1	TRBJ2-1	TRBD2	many	CASSFPYSGDNEQFF	TGCGCCAGCAGCTTCCCTTATAGCGGGGACAATGAGCAGTTCTTC
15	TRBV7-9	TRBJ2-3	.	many	CASSLGEYSADTQYF	TGTGCCAGCAGCTTAGGGGAGTATTCGGCAGATACGCAGTATTTT
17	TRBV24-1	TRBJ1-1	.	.	CATSDPSHRISNTEAFF	TGTGCCACCAGTGATCCCTCCCATCGGATCTCGAACACTGAAGCTTTCTTT
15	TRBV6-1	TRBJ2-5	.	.	CASSAQGWGEETQYF	TGTGCCAGCAGCGCCCAGGGTTGGGGTGAAGAGACCCAGTACTTC